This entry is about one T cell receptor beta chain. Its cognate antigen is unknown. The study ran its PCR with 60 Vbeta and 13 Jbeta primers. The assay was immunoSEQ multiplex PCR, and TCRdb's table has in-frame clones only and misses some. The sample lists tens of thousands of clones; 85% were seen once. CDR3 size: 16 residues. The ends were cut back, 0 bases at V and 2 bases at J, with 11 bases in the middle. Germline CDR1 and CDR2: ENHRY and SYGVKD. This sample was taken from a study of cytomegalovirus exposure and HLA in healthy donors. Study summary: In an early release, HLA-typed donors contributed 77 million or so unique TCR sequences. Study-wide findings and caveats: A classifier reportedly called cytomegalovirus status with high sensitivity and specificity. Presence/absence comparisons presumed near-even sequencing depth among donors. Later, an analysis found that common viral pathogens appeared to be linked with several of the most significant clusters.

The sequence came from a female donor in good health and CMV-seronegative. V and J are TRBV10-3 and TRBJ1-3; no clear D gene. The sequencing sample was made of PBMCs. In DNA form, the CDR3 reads TGTGCCATCAGTGAGTCGACGGGGAGAACTGGAAACACCATATATTTT. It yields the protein CAISESTGRTGNTIYF.